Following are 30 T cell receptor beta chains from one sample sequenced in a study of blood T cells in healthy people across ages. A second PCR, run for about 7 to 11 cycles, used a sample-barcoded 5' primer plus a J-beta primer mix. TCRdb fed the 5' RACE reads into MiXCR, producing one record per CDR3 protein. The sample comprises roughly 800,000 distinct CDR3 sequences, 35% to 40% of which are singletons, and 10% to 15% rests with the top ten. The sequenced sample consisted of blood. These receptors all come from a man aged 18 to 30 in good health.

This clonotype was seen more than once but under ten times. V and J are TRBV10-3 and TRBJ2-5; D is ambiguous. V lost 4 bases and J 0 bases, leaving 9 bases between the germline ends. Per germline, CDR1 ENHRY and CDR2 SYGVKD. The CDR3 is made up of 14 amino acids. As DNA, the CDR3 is TGTGCCATCAGTGTAGGGCTAGACCAAGAGACCCAGTACTTC. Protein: CAISVGLDQETQYF.

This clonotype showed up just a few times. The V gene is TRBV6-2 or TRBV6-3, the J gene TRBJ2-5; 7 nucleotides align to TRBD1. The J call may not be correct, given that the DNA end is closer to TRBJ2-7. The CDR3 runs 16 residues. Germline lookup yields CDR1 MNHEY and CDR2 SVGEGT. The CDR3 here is CASSYEVDRARYEQYF. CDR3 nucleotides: TGTGCCAGCAGTTACGAGGTCGACAGGGCCCGCTACGAGCAGTACTTC.

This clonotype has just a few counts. CDR3 residues: CASSLIQGASREEAFF. The CDR3 nucleotides read TGTGCCAGCAGCTTAATACAGGGGGCCTCCCGCGAGGAAGCTTTCTTT. The chain is built from TRBV7-9 and TRBJ1-1, with 9 bases matching TRBD1. The V and J ends lost 2 bases and 8 bases, in that order; junction bases with no gene match: 12. The CDR3 runs 16 residues. Germline CDR1 SEHNR, CDR2 FQNEAQ (reference sequence). The full variable domain, its missing parts supplied by reference TRBV7-9 and TRBJ1-1, is DTGVSQNPRHKITKRGQNVTFRCDPISEHNRLYWYRQTLGQGPEFLTYFQNEAQLEKSRLLSDRFSAERPKGSFSTLEIQRTEQGDSAMYLCASSLIQGASREEAFFGQGTRLTVV.

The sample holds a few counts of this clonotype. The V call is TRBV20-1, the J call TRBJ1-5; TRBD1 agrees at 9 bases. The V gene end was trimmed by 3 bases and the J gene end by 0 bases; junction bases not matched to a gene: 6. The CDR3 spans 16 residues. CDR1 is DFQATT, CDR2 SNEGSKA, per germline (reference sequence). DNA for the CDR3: TGCAGTGCTAGGGGGACAGGGCCCTTTAGCAATCAGCCCCAGCATTTT. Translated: CSARGTGPFSNQPQHF.

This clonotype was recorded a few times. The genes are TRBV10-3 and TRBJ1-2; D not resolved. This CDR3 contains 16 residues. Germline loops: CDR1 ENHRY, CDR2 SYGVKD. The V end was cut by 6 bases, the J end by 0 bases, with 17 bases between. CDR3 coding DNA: TGTGCCATCAGGCACACAACCGAGCGAGCTAACTATGGCTACACCTTC. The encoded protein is CAIRHTTERANYGYTF.

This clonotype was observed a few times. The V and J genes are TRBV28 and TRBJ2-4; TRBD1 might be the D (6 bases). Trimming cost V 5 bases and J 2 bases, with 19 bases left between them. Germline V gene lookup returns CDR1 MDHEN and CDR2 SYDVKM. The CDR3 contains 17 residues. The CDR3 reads CASSARLTGYSKNIQYF. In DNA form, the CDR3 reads TGTGCCAGCAGTGCACGTTTAACAGGGTATTCCAAAAACATTCAGTACTTC. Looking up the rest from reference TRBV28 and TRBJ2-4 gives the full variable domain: DVKVTQSSRYLVKRTGEKVFLECVQDMDHENMFWYRQDPGLGLRLIYFSYDVKMKEKGDIPEGYSVSREKKERFSLILESASTNQTSMYLCASSARLTGYSKNIQYFGAGTRLSVL.

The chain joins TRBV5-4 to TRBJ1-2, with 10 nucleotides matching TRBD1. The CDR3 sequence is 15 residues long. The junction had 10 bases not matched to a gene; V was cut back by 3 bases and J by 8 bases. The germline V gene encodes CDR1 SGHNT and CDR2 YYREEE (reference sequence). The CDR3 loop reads CASSSAETGGEGYTF. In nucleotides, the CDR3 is TGTGCCAGCAGCTCCGCAGAGACAGGGGGCGAAGGCTACACCTTC. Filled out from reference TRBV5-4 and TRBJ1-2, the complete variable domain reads ETGVTQSPTHLIKTRGQQVTLRCSSQSGHNTVSWYQQALGQGPQFIFQYYREEENGRGNFPPRFSGLQFPNYSSELNVNALELDDSALYLCASSSAETGGEGYTFGSGTRLTVV.

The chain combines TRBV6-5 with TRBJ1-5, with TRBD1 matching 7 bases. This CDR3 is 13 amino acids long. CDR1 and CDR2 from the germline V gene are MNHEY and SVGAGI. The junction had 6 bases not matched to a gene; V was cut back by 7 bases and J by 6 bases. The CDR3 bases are TGTGCCAGCACAACAGGGGTAGGTCAGCCCCAGCATTTT. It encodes CASTTGVGQPQHF.

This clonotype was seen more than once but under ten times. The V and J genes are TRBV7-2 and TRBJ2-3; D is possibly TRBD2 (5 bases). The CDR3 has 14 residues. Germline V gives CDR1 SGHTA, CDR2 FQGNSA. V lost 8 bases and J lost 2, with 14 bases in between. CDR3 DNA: TGTGCCAGCCGATGGACCGGGGACACAGATACGCAGTATTTT. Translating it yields CASRWTGDTDTQYF. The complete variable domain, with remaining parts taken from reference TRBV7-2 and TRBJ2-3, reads GAGVSQSPSNKVTEKGKDVELRCDPISGHTALYWYRQSLGQGLEFLIYFQGNSAPDKSGLPSDRFSAERTGGSVSTLTIQRTQQEDSAVYLCASRWTGDTDTQYFGPGTRLTVL.

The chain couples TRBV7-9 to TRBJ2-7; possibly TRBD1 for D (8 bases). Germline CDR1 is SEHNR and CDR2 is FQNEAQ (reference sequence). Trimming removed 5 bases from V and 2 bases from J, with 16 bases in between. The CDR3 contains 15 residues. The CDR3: CASSPGGTGAYEQYF. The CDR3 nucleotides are TGTGCCAGCAGCCCCGGGGGGACAGGAGCCTACGAGCAGTACTTC.

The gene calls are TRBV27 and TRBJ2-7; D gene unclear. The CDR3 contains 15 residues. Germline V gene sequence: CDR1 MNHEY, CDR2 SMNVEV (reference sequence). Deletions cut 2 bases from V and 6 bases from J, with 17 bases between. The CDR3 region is CASSLIPLTDSEQYF. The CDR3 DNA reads TGTGCCAGCAGTTTAATCCCTCTGACTGATTCCGAGCAGTACTTC.

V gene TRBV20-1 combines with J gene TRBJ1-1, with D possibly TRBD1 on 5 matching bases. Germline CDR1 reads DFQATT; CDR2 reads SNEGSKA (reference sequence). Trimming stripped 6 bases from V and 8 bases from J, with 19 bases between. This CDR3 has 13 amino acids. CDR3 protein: CSACSPGLREAFF. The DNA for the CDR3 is TGCAGTGCCTGCAGCCCGGGACTCAGAGAAGCTTTCTTT.

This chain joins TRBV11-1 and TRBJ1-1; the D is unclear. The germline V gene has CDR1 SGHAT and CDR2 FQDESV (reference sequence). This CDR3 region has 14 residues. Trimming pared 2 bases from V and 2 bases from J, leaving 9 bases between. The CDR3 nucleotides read TGTGCCAGCAGCTTAATTTACAGTAACACTGAAGCTTTCTTT. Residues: CASSLIYSNTEAFF. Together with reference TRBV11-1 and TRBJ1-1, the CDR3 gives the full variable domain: EAEVAQSPRYKITEKSQAVAFWCDPISGHATLYWYRQILGQGPELLVQFQDESVVDDSQLPKDRFSAERLKGVDSTLKIQPAELGDSAMYLCASSLIYSNTEAFFGQGTRLTVV.

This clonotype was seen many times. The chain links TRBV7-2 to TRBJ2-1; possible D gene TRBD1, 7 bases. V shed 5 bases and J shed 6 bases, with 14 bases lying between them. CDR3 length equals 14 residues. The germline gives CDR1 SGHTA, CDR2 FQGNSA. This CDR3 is CASSPPGGFNEQFF. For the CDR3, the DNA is TGTGCCAGCAGCCCTCCAGGGGGGTTCAATGAGCAGTTCTTC.

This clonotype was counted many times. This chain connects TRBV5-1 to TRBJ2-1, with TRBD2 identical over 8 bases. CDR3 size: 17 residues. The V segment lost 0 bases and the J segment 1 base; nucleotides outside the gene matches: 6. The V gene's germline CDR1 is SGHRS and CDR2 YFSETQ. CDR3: CASSLAGRGASYNEQFF. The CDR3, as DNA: TGCGCCAGCAGCTTGGCCGGGCGGGGGGCATCCTACAATGAGCAGTTCTTC.

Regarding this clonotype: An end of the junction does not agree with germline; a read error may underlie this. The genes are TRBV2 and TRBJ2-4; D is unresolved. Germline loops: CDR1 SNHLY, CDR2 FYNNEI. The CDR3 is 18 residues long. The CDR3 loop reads CAGSEALRRSLAKNIQYF. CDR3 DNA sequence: TGTGCCGGCAGTGAAGCGCTTAGGCGCTCGCTAGCCAAAAACATTCAGTACTTC.

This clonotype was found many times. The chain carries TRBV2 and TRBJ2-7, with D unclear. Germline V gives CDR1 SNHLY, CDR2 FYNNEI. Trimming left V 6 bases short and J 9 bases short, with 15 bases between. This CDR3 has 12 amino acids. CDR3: CASSAADTVQYF. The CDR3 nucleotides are TGTGCCAGCAGCGCGGCCGACACGGTGCAGTACTTC.

The CDR3 DNA follows: TGTGCCAGCAGTGGTCCGGCTTTTCCGTACAATGAGCAGTTCTTC. This encodes CASSGPAFPYNEQFF. The V and J genes are TRBV25-1 and TRBJ2-1; no clear D gene. Germline V gives CDR1 MGHDK, CDR2 SYGVNS. This CDR3 has 15 residues. The V end lost 4 bases, the J end lost 4 bases, and 14 bases lay between the germline ends.

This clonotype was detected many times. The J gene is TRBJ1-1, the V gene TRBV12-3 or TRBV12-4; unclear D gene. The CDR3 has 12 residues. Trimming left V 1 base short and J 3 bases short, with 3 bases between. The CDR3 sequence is CASSLVDTEAFF. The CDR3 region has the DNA TGTGCCAGCAGTTTAGTGGACACTGAAGCTTTCTTT.

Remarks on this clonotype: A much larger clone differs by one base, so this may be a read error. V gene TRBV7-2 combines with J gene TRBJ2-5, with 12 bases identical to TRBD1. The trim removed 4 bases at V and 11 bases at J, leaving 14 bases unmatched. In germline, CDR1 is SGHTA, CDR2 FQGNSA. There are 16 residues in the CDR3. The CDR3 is CASSSSGTGGLNEQYF. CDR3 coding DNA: TGTGCCAGCAGCTCCTCCGGGACAGGGGGCTTGAATGAGCAGTACTTC.

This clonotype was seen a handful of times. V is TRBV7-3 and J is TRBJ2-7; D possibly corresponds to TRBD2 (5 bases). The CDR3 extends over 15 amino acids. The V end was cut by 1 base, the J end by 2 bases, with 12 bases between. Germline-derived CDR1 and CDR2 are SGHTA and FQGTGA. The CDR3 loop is CASSLSFGIPYEQYF. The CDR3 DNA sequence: TGTGCCAGCAGCTTAAGCTTCGGGATTCCCTACGAGCAGTACTTC.

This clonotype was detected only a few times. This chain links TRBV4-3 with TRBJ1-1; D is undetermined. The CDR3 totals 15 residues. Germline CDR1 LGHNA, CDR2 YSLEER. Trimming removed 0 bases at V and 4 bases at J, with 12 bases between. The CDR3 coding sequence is TGCGCCAGCAGCCAAGATCAGGCAGGAGGCACTGAAGCTTTCTTT. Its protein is CASSQDQAGGTEAFF.

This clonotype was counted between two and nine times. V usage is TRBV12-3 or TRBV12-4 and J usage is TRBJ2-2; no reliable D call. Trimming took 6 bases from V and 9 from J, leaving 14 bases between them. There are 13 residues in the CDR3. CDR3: CASSKLLGRELFF. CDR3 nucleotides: TGTGCCAGCAGCAAACTCTTGGGGAGGGAGCTGTTTTTT.

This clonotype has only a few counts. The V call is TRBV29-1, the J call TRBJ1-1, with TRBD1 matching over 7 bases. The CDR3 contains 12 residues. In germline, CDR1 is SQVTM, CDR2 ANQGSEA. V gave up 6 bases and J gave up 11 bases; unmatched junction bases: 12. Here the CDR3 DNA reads TGCAGCGTCCCAGGGGGTTGGGACCGGGCTTTCTTT. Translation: CSVPGGWDRAFF.

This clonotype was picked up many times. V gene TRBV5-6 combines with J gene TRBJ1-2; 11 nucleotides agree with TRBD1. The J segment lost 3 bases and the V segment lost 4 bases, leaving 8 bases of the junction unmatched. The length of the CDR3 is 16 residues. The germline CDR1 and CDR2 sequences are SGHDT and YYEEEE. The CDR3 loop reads CASSIEGQGAYYGYTF. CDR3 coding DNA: TGTGCCAGCAGCATCGAAGGACAGGGGGCCTACTATGGCTACACCTTC.

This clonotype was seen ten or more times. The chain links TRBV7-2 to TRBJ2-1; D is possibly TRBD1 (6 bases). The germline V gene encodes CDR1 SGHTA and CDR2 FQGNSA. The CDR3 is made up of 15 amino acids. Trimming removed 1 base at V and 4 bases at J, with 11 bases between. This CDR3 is CASSLGRGTYNEQFF. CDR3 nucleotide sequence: TGTGCCAGCAGCTTAGGCAGGGGAACATACAATGAGCAGTTCTTC.

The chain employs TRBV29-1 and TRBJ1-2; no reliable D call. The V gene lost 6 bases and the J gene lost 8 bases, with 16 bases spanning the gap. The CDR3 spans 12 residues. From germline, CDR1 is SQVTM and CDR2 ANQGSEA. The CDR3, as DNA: TGCAGCGTCGAGACGGGGAACTGGGGCTACACCTTC. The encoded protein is CSVETGNWGYTF.

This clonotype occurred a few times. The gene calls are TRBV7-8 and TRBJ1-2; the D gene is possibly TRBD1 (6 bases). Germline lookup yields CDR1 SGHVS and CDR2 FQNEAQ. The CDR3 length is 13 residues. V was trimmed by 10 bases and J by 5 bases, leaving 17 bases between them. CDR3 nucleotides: TGTGCCACCTCGGTGACAGGTGTTTATGGCTACACCTTC. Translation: CATSVTGVYGYTF.

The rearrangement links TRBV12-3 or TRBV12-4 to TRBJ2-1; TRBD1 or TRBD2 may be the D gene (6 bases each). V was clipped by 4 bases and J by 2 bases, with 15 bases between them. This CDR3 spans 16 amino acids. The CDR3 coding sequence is TGTGCCAGCAGTTGGGGCCAGGGGACTCCCTACAATGAGCAGTTCTTC. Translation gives CASSWGQGTPYNEQFF.

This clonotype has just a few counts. CDR3: CASSLLRTSSQETQYF. The CDR3 nucleotides are TGTGCCAGCAGTTTACTGCGGACTAGCAGTCAAGAGACCCAGTACTTC. The V gene is TRBV6-2 or TRBV6-3, the J gene TRBJ2-5; the match to TRBD2 covers 8 bases. The CDR3 covers 16 residues. The germline V gene encodes CDR1 MNHEY and CDR2 SVGEGT. Germline trimming cut 4 bases from V and 2 bases from J; bases unmatched to any gene: 9.